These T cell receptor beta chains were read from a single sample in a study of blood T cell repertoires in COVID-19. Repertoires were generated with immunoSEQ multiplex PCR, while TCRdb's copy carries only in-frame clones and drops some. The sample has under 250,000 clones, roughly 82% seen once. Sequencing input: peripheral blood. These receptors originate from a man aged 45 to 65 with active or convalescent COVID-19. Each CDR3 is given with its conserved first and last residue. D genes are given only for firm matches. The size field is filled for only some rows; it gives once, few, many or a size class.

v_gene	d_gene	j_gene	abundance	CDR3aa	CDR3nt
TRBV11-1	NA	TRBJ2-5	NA	CASSSGLEETQYF	TGTGCCAGCAGCTCTGGACTGGAAGAGACCCAGTACTTC
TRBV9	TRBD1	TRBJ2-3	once	CASSRPGTGRTDTQYF	TGTGCCAGCAGCCGCCCCGGGACAGGGCGCACAGATACGCAGTATTTT
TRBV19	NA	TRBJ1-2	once	CASSPWGTPYGYTF	TGTGCCAGTAGTCCTTGGGGCACCCCCTATGGCTACACCTTC
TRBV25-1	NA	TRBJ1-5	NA	CASSPLSNQPQHF	TGTGCCAGCAGTCCCTTAAGCAATCAGCCCCAGCATTTT
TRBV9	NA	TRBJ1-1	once	CASSFSKNTEAFF	TGTGCCAGCAGCTTTAGTAAGAACACTGAAGCTTTCTTT
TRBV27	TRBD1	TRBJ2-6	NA	CASRGTDSGANVLTF	TGTGCCAGCAGGGGGACAGACTCTGGGGCCAACGTCCTGACTTTC
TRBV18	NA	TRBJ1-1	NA	CASSPGQPNTEAFF	TGTGCCAGCTCCCCCGGACAGCCGAACACTGAAGCTTTCTTT
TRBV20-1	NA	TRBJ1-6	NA	CSASWTPEGSSPLHF	TGCAGTGCTAGTTGGACGCCGGAGGGAAGTTCACCCCTCCACTTT
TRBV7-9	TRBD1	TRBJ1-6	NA	CASSLVTGDSPLHF	TGTGCCAGCAGCTTAGTGACAGGGGATTCACCCCTCCACTTT
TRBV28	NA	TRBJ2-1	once	CASYSSYNEQFF	TGTGCCAGCTACAGCTCCTACAATGAGCAGTTCTTC
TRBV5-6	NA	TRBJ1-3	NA	CASTPLHTEGSGNTIYF	TGTGCCAGCACCCCCCTTCACACCGAGGGATCTGGAAACACCATATATTTT
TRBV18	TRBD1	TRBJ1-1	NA	CASSSLNDRDAEAFF	TGTGCCAGCTCATCGCTGAATGACAGGGACGCTGAAGCTTTCTTT
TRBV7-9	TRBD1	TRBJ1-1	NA	CASSTGQGVNTEAFF	TGTGCCAGCAGCACGGGACAGGGGGTGAACACTGAAGCTTTCTTT
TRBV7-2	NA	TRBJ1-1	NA	CASSIISGNTEAFF	TGTGCCAGCAGCATAATTTCCGGGAACACTGAAGCTTTCTTT
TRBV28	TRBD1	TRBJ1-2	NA	CASSLRQGSNYGYTF	TGTGCCAGCAGTTTACGACAGGGTTCTAACTATGGCTACACCTTC
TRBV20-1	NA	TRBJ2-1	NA	CSASDSAAGSYNEQFF	TGCAGTGCTAGTGACTCTGCCGCGGGGTCCTACAATGAGCAGTTCTTC
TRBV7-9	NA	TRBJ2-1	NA	CASSLVANEQFF	TGTGCCAGCAGCTTAGTGGCAAATGAGCAGTTCTTC
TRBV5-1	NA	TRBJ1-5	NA	CASSSLPDQPQHF	TGCGCCAGCAGCTCTCTACCTGATCAGCCCCAGCATTTT
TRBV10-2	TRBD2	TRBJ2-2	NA	CASRSGTSGRGGELFF	TGCGCCAGCAGATCCGGGACTAGCGGGAGAGGCGGGGAGCTGTTTTTT
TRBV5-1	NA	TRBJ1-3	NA	CASRPNGVNTIYF	TGCGCCAGCAGACCCAACGGGGTAAACACCATATATTTT
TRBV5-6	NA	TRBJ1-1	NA	CASSLNIQGNTEAFF	TGTGCCAGCAGCCTAAACATACAGGGGAACACTGAAGCTTTCTTT
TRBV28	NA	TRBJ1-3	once	CASREGEENTIYF	TGTGCCAGCAGAGAGGGGGAAGAAAACACCATATATTTT
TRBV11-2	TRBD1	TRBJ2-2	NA	CASTRTGLNTGELFF	TGTGCCAGCACCCGGACAGGGTTGAACACCGGGGAGCTGTTTTTT
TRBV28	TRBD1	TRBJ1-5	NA	CASSLLIRDRGDQPQHF	TGTGCCAGCAGTTTGCTCATCCGGGACAGGGGGGATCAGCCCCAGCATTTT
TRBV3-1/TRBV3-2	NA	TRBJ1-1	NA	CASSPIGTTEAFF	TGTGCCAGCAGCCCTATTGGGACAACTGAAGCTTTCTTT
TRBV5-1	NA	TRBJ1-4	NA	CASSLAGGTGNEKLFF	TGCGCCAGCAGCTTGGCCGGCGGGACCGGTAATGAAAAACTGTTTTTT
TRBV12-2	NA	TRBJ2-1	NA	CARPGLESHNEQFF	TGTGCAAGACCGGGACTAGAGTCGCATAATGAGCAGTTCTTC
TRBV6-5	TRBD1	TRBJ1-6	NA	CASSYGSGGNSPLHF	TGTGCCAGCAGTTACGGTTCAGGGGGGAATTCACCCCTCCACTTT
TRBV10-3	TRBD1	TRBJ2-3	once	CAISRDRVETDTQYF	TGTGCCATCAGTAGGGACAGGGTGGAGACAGATACGCAGTATTTT
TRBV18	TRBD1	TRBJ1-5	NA	CASSPGQRGNQPQHF	TGTGCCAGCTCACCGGGACAGCGGGGCAATCAGCCCCAGCATTTT
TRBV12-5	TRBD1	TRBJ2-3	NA	CASGPGDRGLTDTQYF	TGTGCTAGTGGTCCAGGGGACAGGGGGTTAACAGATACGCAGTATTTT
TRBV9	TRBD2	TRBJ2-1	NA	CASSRGLAGSTSYNEQFF	TGTGCCAGCAGCCGGGGACTAGCGGGTAGTACCTCCTACAATGAGCAGTTCTTC
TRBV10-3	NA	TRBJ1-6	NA	CATMEGRRSPLHF	TGTGCCACCATGGAGGGAAGGCGCTCACCCCTCCACTTT
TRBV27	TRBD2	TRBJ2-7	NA	CATRHRTSGSYEQYF	TGTGCCACCAGGCATCGGACTAGCGGGAGCTACGAGCAGTACTTC
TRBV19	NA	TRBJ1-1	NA	CATRQIAGNTEAFF	TGTGCCACCCGCCAGATAGCTGGGAACACTGAAGCTTTCTTT
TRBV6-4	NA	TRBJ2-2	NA	CASSADTNTGELFF	TGTGCCAGCAGTGCGGACACGAACACCGGGGAGCTGTTTTTT
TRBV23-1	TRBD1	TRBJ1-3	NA	CASTSPGTGGFGNTIYF	TGCGCCAGCACCTCTCCCGGGACAGGGGGATTTGGAAACACCATATATTTT
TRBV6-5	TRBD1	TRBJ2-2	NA	CASSSQGDSTGELFF	TGTGCCAGCAGTTCACAGGGGGATAGCACCGGGGAGCTGTTTTTT
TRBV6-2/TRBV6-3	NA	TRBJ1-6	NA	CASSFGRRYDSPLHF	TGTGCCAGCAGTTTTGGCAGGCGATATGATTCACCCCTCCACTTT
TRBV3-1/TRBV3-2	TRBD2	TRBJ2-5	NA	CASSPGLAGLWETQYF	TGTGCCAGCAGCCCAGGACTAGCGGGACTTTGGGAGACCCAGTACTTC
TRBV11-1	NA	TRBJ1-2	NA	CASSLSPGYGYTF	TGTGCCAGCAGCTTAAGTCCGGGCTATGGCTACACCTTC
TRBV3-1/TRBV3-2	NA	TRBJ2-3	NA	CASSPPWGGTDTQYF	TGTGCCAGCAGCCCCCCCTGGGGCGGCACAGATACGCAGTATTTT
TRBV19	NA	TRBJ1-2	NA	CASRHSGAPTYGYTF	TGTGCCAGCCGCCACTCAGGGGCGCCGACCTATGGCTACACCTTC
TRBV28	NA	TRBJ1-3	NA	CASSLQGAGNTIYF	TGTGCCAGCAGTTTACAGGGTGCTGGAAACACCATATATTTT
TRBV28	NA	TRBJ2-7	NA	CASSLWGGTGVHEQYF	TGTGCCAGCAGTTTATGGGGGGGCACAGGGGTCCACGAGCAGTACTTC
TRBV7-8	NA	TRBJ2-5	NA	CASSSGGQAGLGTQYF	TGTGCCAGCAGCTCAGGGGGGCAGGCGGGTTTGGGGACCCAGTACTTC
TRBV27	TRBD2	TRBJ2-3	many	CASSSASGVTDTQYF	TGTGCCAGCAGTTCTGCTAGCGGGGTAACAGATACGCAGTATTTT
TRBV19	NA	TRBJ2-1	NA	CASSSRGNEQFF	TGTGCCAGTAGCTCCCGCGGTAATGAGCAGTTCTTC